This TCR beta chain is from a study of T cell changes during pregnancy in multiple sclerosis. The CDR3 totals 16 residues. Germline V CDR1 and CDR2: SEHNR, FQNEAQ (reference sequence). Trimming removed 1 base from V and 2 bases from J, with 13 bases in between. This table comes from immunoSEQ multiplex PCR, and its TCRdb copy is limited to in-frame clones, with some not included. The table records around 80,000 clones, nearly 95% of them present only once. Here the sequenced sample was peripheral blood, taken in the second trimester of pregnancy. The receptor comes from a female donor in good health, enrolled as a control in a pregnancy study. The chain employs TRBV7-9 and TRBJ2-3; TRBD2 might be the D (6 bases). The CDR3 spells CASSLGSSENTDTQYF. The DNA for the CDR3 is TGTGCCAGCAGCTTAGGTTCTAGCGAAAACACAGATACGCAGTATTTT.